Following are 7 T cell receptor beta chains from one sample sequenced in a study of graft-versus-host responses after intestinal transplantation. No cognate antigen is known for these TCRs. This table comes from immunoSEQ multiplex PCR, and its TCRdb copy is limited to in-frame clones, with some not included. The data hold some 93,000 clones, with roughly nine tenths observed a single time. Sequences were derived from unstimulated CD8+ T cells sorted from spleen or lymph node cells, sampled before intestinal transplant. Receptor source: a human donor who received an intestinal transplant.

This clone was recorded once. The V and J genes are TRBV14 and TRBJ1-1, with 9 bases fitting TRBD1. The V segment lost 4 bases and the J segment 5 bases; nucleotides outside the gene matches: 8. The CDR3 runs to 15 residues. Germline CDR1 SGHDN, CDR2 FVKESK. This CDR3 reads CASSPLQGARTEAFF. The CDR3 nucleotides read TGTGCCAGCAGCCCCTTACAGGGGGCGCGGACTGAAGCTTTCTTT.

CDR3 DNA sequence: TGCGCCAGCAGCCAAGATCGAGCGGGGTCCGGGGAGCTGTTTTTT. It translates to CASSQDRAGSGELFF. The chain joins TRBV4-3 to TRBJ2-2, with 7 bases lining up with TRBD2. CDR1 and CDR2 from the germline V gene are LGHNA and YSLEER. Losses at the gene ends were 0 bases for V and 6 bases for J; bases not matched to a gene: 4. This CDR3 has 15 amino acids.

The V call is TRBV13, the J call TRBJ1-2, with D maybe TRBD1 (5 bases). Germline-derived CDR1 and CDR2 are PRHDT and FYEKMQ (reference sequence). V lost 0 bases, J lost 6 bases, and 11 bases lay in between. The CDR3 totals 14 residues. The CDR3 DNA reads as TGTGCCAGCAGCTTAGGCGATCGGGGGGATGGCTACACCTTC. Translated, it gives CASSLGDRGDGYTF.

This chain links TRBV30 with TRBJ2-7, with TRBD1 matching over 7 bases. The V gene end was trimmed by 4 bases and the J gene end by 3 bases; junction bases not matched to a gene: 3. CDR1 is GTSNPN, CDR2 SVGIG, per germline (reference sequence). The CDR3 covers 12 residues. In nucleotides, the CDR3 is TGTGCCTGGACAGGGGGACACTACGAGCAGTACTTC. The encoded protein is CAWTGGHYEQYF.

The chain employs TRBV5-4 and TRBJ2-7; 11 bases line up with TRBD2. With 4 bases clipped from V and 4 bases from J, the junction kept 4 bases outside the gene matches. The CDR3 loop spans 14 amino acids. CDR1 and CDR2 (germline): SGHNT, YYREEE (reference sequence). The CDR3 DNA reads as TGTGCCAGCAGCCCGGGGACTAGCGGTTACGAGCAGTACTTC. Translation gives CASSPGTSGYEQYF.

The rearrangement uses TRBV7-9 and TRBJ2-1; D remains ambiguous. The germline gives CDR1 SEHNR, CDR2 FQNEAQ (reference sequence). There are 16 residues in the CDR3. Trimming pared 2 bases from V and 8 bases from J, leaving 19 bases between. CDR3: CASSLFFQHLYDEQFF. The CDR3 DNA reads as TGTGCCAGCAGCTTATTTTTCCAACACCTTTATGATGAGCAGTTCTTC.

This clone has only a few counts. The CDR3 region is CASSVAHVPGEQYF. The CDR3 DNA follows: TGTGCCAGCAGTGTGGCACACGTCCCGGGCGAGCAGTACTTC. The gene calls are TRBV2 and TRBJ2-7, with D unresolved. Germline assignment: CDR1 SNHLY and CDR2 FYNNEI. The CDR3 has 14 amino acids. Trimming shortened V by 4 bases and J by 6 bases, and 16 bases separated the two germline ends.